This T cell receptor beta chain derives from a study of CD8 T cells in ankylosing spondylitis. Study-wide points: Both synovial fluid and blood in reactive arthritis had previously been reported to carry some motif variants. Ankylosing spondylitis blood seemed to carry a telltale TCR beta motif made of under ten highly homologous variants. It was reported that disease-linked clones were significantly enriched in matched ankylosing spondylitis synovial fluid.

Quantitative molecular-barcoded 5'-RACE generated the TCR beta libraries. TCRdb reanalysed the 5' RACE reads using MiXCR and keeps one entry per CDR3 protein. Found here are approximately 240,000 distinct CDR3 sequences, roughly a tenth of them singletons; the top ten hold less than 3%. This clonotype was recorded at least ten times. The antigen remains undetermined. The CDR3 runs to 12 residues. CDR1 is ENHRY and CDR2 is SYGVKD in the germline V gene. This chain links TRBV10-3 with TRBJ1-1; weak D call: TRBD1 (5 bases). The source is a male donor with ankylosing spondylitis or in good health (not recorded which). The source material was blood, either unsorted or a sorted T cell fraction (not recorded which). CDR3 protein: CVGGRTNTEAFF. The CDR3 nucleotides are TGTGTCGGGGGTCGGACCAACACTGAAGCTTTCTTT.